One sample yielded the 15 T cell receptor beta chains listed below, sequenced in a study of OX40 agonist ivuxolimab in advanced cancers. Repertoires were generated with immunoSEQ multiplex PCR, while TCRdb's copy carries only in-frame clones and drops some. The sample includes around 63,000 clones, more than 70% of them seen just once. Sample: CD4+ or CD8+ T cells sorted from blood, taken in a trial of the OX40 agonist ivuxolimab. The receptors shown here come from an adult with an advanced solid tumor such as melanoma, head and neck, liver or kidney cancer.

The chain has TRBV30 and TRBJ1-5; D uncertain. V lost 7 bases to trimming and J lost 2 bases, with 21 bases between them. CDR1 is GTSNPN, CDR2 SVGIG, per germline (reference sequence). CDR3 length: 16 amino acids. The CDR3 is CAFQPGSGGGNQPQHF. In nucleotides, the CDR3 is TGTGCCTTTCAACCCGGGTCAGGCGGGGGCAATCAGCCCCAGCATTTT.

The V call is TRBV14, the J call TRBJ2-3; D gene unclear. The CDR3 has 12 amino acids. The germline gives CDR1 SGHDN, CDR2 FVKESK. Trimming removed 4 bases from V and 6 bases from J, with 8 bases in between. Here the CDR3 DNA reads TGTGCCAGCAGCCCCGACTTGGATACGCAGTATTTT. Translating gives CASSPDLDTQYF.

The gene calls are TRBV5-1 and TRBJ2-1; 9 bases are a match to TRBD1. CDR1 SGHRS and CDR2 YFSETQ come from the germline V gene. The CDR3 is 17 amino acids. V was clipped by 6 bases and J by 7 bases; unmatched bases: 17. The CDR3 DNA sequence: TGCGCCAGCACCTCGGTAACCGGGACAGGGAATAGGAATGAGCAGTTCTTC. Its translation is CASTSVTGTGNRNEQFF.

The chain employs TRBV7-9 and TRBJ1-3; D is ambiguous. Looked up from germline, CDR1 is SEHNR and CDR2 is FQNEAQ (reference sequence). The length of the CDR3 is 15 residues. Trimming took off 1 base at V and 1 base at J, with 8 bases between the two ends. CDR3 DNA: TGTGCCAGCAGCTTAGGGACGGATTCTGGAAACACCATATATTTT. It codes for CASSLGTDSGNTIYF.

The gene calls are TRBV5-4 and TRBJ2-2; 9 bases fit TRBD2. The CDR3 is made up of 16 amino acids. The V gene's germline CDR1 is SGHNT and CDR2 YYREEE (reference sequence). Unmatched junction bases numbered 10, after V lost 5 bases and J lost 5 bases. The CDR3 DNA is TGTGCCAGCAGTTCCCAGCGGGGGGCAAAAACCGGGGAGCTGTTTTTT. It specifies CASSSQRGAKTGELFF. Filled out from reference TRBV5-4 and TRBJ2-2, the complete variable domain reads ETGVTQSPTHLIKTRGQQVTLRCSSQSGHNTVSWYQQALGQGPQFIFQYYREEENGRGNFPPRFSGLQFPNYSSELNVNALELDDSALYLCASSSQRGAKTGELFFGEGSRLTVL.

This chain links TRBV2 with TRBJ2-1; no clear D. CDR3 length equals 13 residues. Germline V gene sequence: CDR1 SNHLY, CDR2 FYNNEI. The V and J ends lost 11 bases and 4 bases respectively, with 15 bases between them. CDR3 DNA sequence: TGTGCCTCACACCAAACAGTTTACAATGAGCAGTTCTTC. It encodes CASHQTVYNEQFF. Filled out from reference TRBV2 and TRBJ2-1, the complete variable domain reads EPEVTQTPSHQVTQMGQEVILRCVPISNHLYFYWYRQILGQKVEFLVSFYNNEISEKSEIFDDQFSVERPDGSNFTLKIRSTKLEDSAMYFCASHQTVYNEQFFGPGTRLTVL.

The V gene is TRBV28, the J gene TRBJ2-5, with 7 bases matching TRBD2. The DNA end is more similar to TRBJ2-7, so the J call may be wrong. Germline-derived CDR1 and CDR2 are MDHEN and SYDVKM. This CDR3 has 16 amino acids. CDR3: CASSEPSTGGKYEQYF. The CDR3, as DNA: TGTGCCAGCAGTGAGCCCTCGACGGGGGGTAAATACGAGCAGTACTTC.

The genes are TRBV10-3 and TRBJ2-3; 10 nucleotides match TRBD2. J lost 4 bases, V lost 3 bases, and 4 bases had no gene match. Per the germline V gene, CDR1 is ENHRY and CDR2 is SYGVKD. This CDR3 comprises 15 residues. CDR3 nucleotide sequence: TGTGCCATCAGTGAAGCGGGGGGGCGGGCAGATACGCAGTATTTT. It codes for CAISEAGGRADTQYF.

V usage is TRBV7-2 and J usage is TRBJ1-2; D gene unclear. Germline values: CDR1 SGHTA, CDR2 FQGNSA. Trimming took 1 base from V and 4 from J, leaving 10 bases between them. CDR3 length equals 14 residues. In DNA, the CDR3 is TGTGCCAGCAGCTTAGACGGCGGCCCCTATGGCTACACCTTC. Translating it yields CASSLDGGPYGYTF.

The J gene is TRBJ1-1, the V gene TRBV18; D may be TRBD1 (6 bases). V shed 3 bases and J shed 4 bases, with 9 bases lying between them. CDR3 size: 13 residues. The germline gives CDR1 KGHSH, CDR2 LQKENI. CDR3 sequence: CASSPTGSTEAFF. The CDR3 DNA reads as TGTGCCAGCTCACCCACAGGGTCCACTGAAGCTTTCTTT. The whole variable domain, filled in from reference TRBV18 and TRBJ1-1, reads NAGVMQNPRHLVRRRGQEARLRCSPMKGHSHVYWYRQLPEEGLKFMVYLQKENIIDESGMPKERFSAEFPKEGPSILRIQQVVRGDSAAYFCASSPTGSTEAFFGQGTRLTVV.

In nucleotides, the CDR3 is TGTGCTAGTGGTTTGAACTCCTACGAGCAGTACTTC. Translated, it gives CASGLNSYEQYF. The rearrangement joins TRBV12-5 to TRBJ2-7; D unclear. The germline V gene has CDR1 LGHNT and CDR2 FRNRAP. V lost 2 bases and J lost 0, with 2 bases in between. This CDR3 has 12 residues.

The gene calls are TRBV6-5 and TRBJ2-7; tentatively, D is TRBD1 or TRBD2 (5 bases each). The CDR3 sequence is 15 residues long. Between the trimmed V and J ends, which lost 0 bases and 0 bases, there was a span of 9 bases. Looked up from germline, CDR1 is MNHEY and CDR2 is SVGAGI. CDR3 loop: CASSYSWDPSYEQYF. In DNA form, the CDR3 reads TGTGCCAGCAGTTACTCGTGGGACCCCTCCTACGAGCAGTACTTC.

Concerning this clone itself: One end of the junction fails to match germline, which may point to a read error. The CDR3 protein is CTSSLGLSGGAYEQYF. DNA for the CDR3: TGCACCAGCAGCTTGGGGCTTAGCGGGGGGGCCTACGAGCAGTACTTC. The rearrangement uses TRBV5-1 and TRBJ2-7; 11 bases are a match to TRBD2. This CDR3 contains 16 residues. The germline gives CDR1 SGHRS, CDR2 YFSETQ.

The chain links TRBV5-1 to TRBJ1-3; a possible D gene is TRBD1 (5 bases). The CDR3 extends over 16 amino acids. The V end lost 3 bases, the J end lost 3 bases, and 16 bases lay between the germline ends. Per the germline V gene, CDR1 is SGHRS and CDR2 is YFSETQ. CDR3 amino acids: CASSSTLGRGGNTIYF. CDR3 DNA: TGCGCCAGCAGCTCAACCCTGGGAAGGGGTGGAAACACCATATATTTT.

The V and J genes are TRBV4-1 and TRBJ1-1; no definite D call. Per the germline V gene, CDR1 is MGHRA and CDR2 is YSYEKL. This CDR3 has 19 residues. V was shortened by 0 bases and J by 0 bases, with 20 bases between the two germline ends. Here the CDR3 reads CASSQDKSRFPPMNTEAFF. The CDR3 bases are TGCGCCAGCAGCCAAGATAAGTCTCGGTTTCCGCCCATGAACACTGAAGCTTTCTTT.